Included here is one T cell receptor beta chain sequence, with context. Its matching antigen is unknown. In the original processing: Building a distant-metastasis classifier for papillary thyroid cancer drew on CDR3 differences across clinicopathological groups. From the PCR reads, TCRdb re-called clones with MiXCR. The V and J calls shown here were made by TCRdb, not taken from the authors' results. This sample has more than 25,000 clones, with roughly 20% found just once. These data belong to a study of metastatic and nonmetastatic thyroid tumors. At the level of the study: From malignant and benign thyroid patients, repertoires in blood and in tumor or nodule tissue were compared.

Germline CDR1 MNHEY, CDR2 SMNVEV (reference sequence). Trimming removed 11 bases at V and 4 bases at J, with 12 bases between. The CDR3 extends over 11 amino acids. Every patient was untreated before thyroid surgery. The study, taken as a whole, reports: The study reportedly found significantly higher TCR beta diversity in malignant thyroid tumors than benign nodules, in blood and tumor.

The sequenced sample was blood. This chain connects TRBV27 to TRBJ2-7; tentatively, D is TRBD1 (5 bases). This TCR was recovered from a male donor with papillary thyroid cancer or a benign thyroid nodule (not recorded which). Some clones in this sample may be carry-over from other donors' samples. The DNA of the CDR3 is TGTGCCTGCATAAGGGGTTACGAGCAGTACTTC. It yields the protein CACIRGYEQYF.